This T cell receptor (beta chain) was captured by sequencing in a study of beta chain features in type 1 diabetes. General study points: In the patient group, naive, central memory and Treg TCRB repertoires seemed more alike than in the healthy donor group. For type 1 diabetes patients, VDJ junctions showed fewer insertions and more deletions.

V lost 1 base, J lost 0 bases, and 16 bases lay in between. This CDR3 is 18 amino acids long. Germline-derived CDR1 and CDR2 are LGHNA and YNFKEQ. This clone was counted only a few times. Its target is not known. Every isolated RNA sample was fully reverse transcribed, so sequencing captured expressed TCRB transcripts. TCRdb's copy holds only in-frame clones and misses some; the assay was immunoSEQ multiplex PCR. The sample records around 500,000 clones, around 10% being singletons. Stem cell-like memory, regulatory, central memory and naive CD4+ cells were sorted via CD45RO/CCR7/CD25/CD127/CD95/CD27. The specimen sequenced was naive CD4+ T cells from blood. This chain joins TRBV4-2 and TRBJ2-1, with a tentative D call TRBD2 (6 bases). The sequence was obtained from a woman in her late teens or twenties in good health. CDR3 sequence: CASSQVLGGASSYNEQFF. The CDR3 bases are TGTGCCAGCAGCCAAGTTTTGGGCGGGGCGAGCTCCTACAATGAGCAGTTCTTC.